This T cell receptor (beta chain) was recovered during a study of early T cells in non-severe SARS-CoV-2 infection. This clonotype came up a few times. MiXCR was run by TCRdb on the 5' RACE reads, yielding one entry per CDR3 protein. The sample yields approximately 40,000 distinct CDR3 sequences, 6% to 7% seen once. V lost 5 bases, J lost 5 bases, and 15 bases stayed unmatched. Germline V gene data show CDR1 as SEHNR and CDR2 as FQNEAQ (reference sequence). This CDR3 comprises 19 residues. The clonotype was recovered from an adult who was a healthcare worker with PCR-confirmed SARS-CoV-2 infection or an uninfected control (not recorded which). The input for sequencing was whole blood, taken at baseline. The chain recombines TRBV7-9 with TRBJ2-7, with 16 bases fitting TRBD2. CDR3 DNA: TGTGCCAGCAGCCGCGCTCCGGGACTAGCGGGAGGGCCCATCCACGAGCAGTACTTC. Amino acid sequence: CASSRAPGLAGGPIHEQYF.